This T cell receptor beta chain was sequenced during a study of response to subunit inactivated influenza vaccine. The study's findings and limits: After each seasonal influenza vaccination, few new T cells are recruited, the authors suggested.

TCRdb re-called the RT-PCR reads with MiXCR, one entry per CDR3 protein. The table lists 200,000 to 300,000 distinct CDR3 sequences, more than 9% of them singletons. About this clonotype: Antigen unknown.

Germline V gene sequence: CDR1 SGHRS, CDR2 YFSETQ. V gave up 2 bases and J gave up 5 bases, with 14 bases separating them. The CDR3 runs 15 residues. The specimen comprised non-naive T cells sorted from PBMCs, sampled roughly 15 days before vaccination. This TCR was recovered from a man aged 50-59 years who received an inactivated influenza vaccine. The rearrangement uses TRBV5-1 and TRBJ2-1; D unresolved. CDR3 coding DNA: TGCGCCAGCAGCTTTGAATCGCTGTTGAACAATGAGCAGTTCTTC. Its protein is CASSFESLLNNEQFF.